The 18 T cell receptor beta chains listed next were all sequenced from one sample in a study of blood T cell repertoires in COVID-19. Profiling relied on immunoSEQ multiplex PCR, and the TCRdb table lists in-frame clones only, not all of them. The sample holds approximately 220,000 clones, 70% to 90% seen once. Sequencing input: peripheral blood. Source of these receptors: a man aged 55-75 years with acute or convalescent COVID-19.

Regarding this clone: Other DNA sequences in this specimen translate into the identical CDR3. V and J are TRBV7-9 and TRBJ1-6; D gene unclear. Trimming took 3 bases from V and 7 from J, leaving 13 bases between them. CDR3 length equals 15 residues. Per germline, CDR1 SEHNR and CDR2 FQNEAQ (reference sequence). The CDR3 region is CASSFGGEGNSPLHF. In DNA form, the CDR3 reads TGTGCCAGCAGCTTTGGCGGGGAAGGCAATTCACCCCTCCACTTT.

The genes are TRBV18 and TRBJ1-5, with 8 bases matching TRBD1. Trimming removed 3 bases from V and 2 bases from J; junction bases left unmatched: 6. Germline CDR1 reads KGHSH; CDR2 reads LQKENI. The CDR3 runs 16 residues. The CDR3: CASSPSGGAGNQPQHF. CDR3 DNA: TGTGCCAGCTCACCCTCAGGGGGCGCGGGCAATCAGCCCCAGCATTTT.

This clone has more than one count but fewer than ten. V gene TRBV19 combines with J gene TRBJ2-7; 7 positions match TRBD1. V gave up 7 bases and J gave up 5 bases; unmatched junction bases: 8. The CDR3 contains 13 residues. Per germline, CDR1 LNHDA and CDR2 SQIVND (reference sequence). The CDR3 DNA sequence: TGTGCCAGTACTATGACAGGGACCCACGAGCAGTACTTC. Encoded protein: CASTMTGTHEQYF.

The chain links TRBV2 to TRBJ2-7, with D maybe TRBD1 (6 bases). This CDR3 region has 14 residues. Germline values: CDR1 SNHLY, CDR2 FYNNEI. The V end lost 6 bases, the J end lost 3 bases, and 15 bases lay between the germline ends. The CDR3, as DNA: TGTGCCAGCAGACAACAGGGTGGGGACTACGAGCAGTACTTC. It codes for CASRQQGGDYEQYF.

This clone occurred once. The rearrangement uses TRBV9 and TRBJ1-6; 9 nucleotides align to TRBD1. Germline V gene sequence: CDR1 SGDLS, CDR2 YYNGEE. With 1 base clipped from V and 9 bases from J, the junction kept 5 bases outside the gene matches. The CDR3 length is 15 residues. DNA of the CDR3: TGTGCCAGCAGCGTAATGGACAGGGGCGGTTCACCCCTCCACTTT. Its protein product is CASSVMDRGGSPLHF. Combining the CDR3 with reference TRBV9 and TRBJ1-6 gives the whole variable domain DSGVTQTPKHLITATGQRVTLRCSPRSGDLSVYWYQQSLDQGLQFLIQYYNGEERAKGNILERFSAQQFPDLHSELNLSSLELGDSALYFCASSVMDRGGSPLHFGNGTRLTVT.

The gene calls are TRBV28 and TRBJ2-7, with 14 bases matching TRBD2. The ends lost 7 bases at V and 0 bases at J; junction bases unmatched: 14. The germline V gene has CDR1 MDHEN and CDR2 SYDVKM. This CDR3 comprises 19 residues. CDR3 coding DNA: TGTGCCAGCATGCCCACCCCGGGACTAGCGGGGGCAAGCTCCTACGAGCAGTACTTC. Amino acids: CASMPTPGLAGASSYEQYF.

This CDR3 is CASSVRQGGVDSPLHF. DNA for the CDR3: TGTGCCAGTAGTGTCCGACAGGGAGGCGTGGATTCACCCCTCCACTTT. V and J are TRBV19 and TRBJ1-6, with 7 bases fitting TRBD1. With V trimmed by 5 bases and J by 8 bases, 12 bases remained unmatched. The CDR3 has 16 amino acids. In germline, CDR1 is LNHDA, CDR2 SQIVND (reference sequence).

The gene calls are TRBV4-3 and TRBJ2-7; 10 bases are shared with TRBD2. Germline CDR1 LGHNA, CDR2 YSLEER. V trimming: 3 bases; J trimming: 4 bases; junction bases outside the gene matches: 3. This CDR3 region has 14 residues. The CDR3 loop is CASSQWTSGYEQYF. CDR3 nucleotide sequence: TGCGCCAGCAGCCAGTGGACTAGCGGATACGAGCAGTACTTC.

CDR3 residues: CASSLDRSAHGYTF. CDR3 nucleotide sequence: TGTGCCAGCAGCTTGGACAGGTCCGCCCATGGCTACACCTTC. This sequence joins TRBV13 and TRBJ1-2; the match to TRBD1 covers 7 bases. The CDR3 sequence is 14 residues long. V lost 3 bases to trimming and J lost 6 bases; unmatched junction nucleotides: 7. Germline CDR1 PRHDT, CDR2 FYEKMQ (reference sequence).

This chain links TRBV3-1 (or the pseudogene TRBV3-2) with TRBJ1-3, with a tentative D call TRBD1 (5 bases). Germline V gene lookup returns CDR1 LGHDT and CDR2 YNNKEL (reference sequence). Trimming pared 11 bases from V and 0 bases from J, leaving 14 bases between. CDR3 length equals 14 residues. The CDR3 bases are TGTGCCTCGCATGGGGCCACCTCTGGAAACACCATATATTTT. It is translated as CASHGATSGNTIYF.

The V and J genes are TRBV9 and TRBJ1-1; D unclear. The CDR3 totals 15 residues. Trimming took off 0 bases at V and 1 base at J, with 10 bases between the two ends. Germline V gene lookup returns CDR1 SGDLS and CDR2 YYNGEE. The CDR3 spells CASSVGPAPNTEAFF. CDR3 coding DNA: TGTGCCAGCAGCGTAGGGCCCGCACCGAACACTGAAGCTTTCTTT.

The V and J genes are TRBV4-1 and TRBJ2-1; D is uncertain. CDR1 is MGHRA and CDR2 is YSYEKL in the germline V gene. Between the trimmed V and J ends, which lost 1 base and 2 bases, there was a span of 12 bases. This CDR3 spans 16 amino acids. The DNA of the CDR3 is TGCGCCAGCAGCCAAGCAGAGCGTGGCCCCTACAATGAGCAGTTCTTC. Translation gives CASSQAERGPYNEQFF.

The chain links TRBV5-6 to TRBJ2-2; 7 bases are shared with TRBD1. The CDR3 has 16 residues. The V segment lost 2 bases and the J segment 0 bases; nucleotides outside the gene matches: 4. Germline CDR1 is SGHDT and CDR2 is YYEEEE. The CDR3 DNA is TGTGCCAGCAGCTTCCGGGACAGCGCGAACACCGGGGAGCTGTTTTTT. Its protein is CASSFRDSANTGELFF.

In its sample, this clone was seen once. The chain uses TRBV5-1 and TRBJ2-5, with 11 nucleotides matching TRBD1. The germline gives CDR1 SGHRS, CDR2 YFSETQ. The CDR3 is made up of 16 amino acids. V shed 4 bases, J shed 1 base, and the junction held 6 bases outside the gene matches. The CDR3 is CASSRGTGGPQETQYF. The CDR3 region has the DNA TGCGCCAGCAGCAGGGGGACAGGGGGGCCCCAAGAGACCCAGTACTTC.

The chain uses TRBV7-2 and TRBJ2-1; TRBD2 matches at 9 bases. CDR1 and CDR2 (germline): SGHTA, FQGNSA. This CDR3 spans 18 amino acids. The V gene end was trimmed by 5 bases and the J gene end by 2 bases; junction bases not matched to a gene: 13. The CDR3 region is CASSPPGAVAGAYNEQFF. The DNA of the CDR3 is TGTGCCAGCAGCCCACCAGGTGCGGTAGCGGGGGCCTACAATGAGCAGTTCTTC.

The DNA for the CDR3 is TGTGCCAGCAGCTGGGGCGGGGGCAGGGGCAATCAGCCCCAGCATTTT. Residues: CASSWGGGRGNQPQHF. The chain is built from TRBV5-6 and TRBJ1-5; perhaps TRBD1 as D (6 bases). Trimming left V 3 bases short and J 2 bases short, with 15 bases between. This CDR3 comprises 16 residues. The germline gives CDR1 SGHDT, CDR2 YYEEEE.

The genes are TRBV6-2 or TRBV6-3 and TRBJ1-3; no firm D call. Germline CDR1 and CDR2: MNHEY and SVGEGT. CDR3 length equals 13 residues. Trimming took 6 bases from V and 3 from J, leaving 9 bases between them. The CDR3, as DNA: TGTGCCAGCAGCCGGCCCAGTGGAAACACCATATATTTT. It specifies CASSRPSGNTIYF.

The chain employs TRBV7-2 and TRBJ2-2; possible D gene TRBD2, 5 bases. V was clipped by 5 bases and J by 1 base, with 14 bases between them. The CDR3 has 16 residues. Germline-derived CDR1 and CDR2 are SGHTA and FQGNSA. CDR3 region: CASSLRGLMNTGELFF. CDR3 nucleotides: TGTGCCAGCAGCCTCCGCGGGCTCATGAACACCGGGGAGCTGTTTTTT.